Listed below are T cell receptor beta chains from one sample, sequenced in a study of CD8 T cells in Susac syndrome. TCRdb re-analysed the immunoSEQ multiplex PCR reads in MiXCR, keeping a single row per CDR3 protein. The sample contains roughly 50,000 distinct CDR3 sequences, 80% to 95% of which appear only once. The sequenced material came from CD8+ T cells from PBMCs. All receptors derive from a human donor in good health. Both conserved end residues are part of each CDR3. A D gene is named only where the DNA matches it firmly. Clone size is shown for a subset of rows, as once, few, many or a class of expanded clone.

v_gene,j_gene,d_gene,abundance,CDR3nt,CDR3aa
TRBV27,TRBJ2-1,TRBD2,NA,TGTGCCAGCAGCCTCGGACTAGCGGGAGGGCCGGGCAATGAGCAGTTCTTC,CASSLGLAGGPGNEQFF
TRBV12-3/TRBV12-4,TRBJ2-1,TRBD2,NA,TGTGCCAGCAGTTTAGGAGCGGGAGGGTACAATGAGCAGTTCTTC,CASSLGAGGYNEQFF
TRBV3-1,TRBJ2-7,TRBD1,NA,TGTGCCAGCAGCTCCTCGACCTGGACAGGGGGCTACGAGCAGTACTTC,CASSSSTWTGGYEQYF
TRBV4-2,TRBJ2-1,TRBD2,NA,TGTGCCAGCAGCCAAGGAGAACTAGCGGGAGGTAGGAATGAGCAGTTCTTC,CASSQGELAGGRNEQFF
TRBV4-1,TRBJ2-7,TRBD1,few,TGCGCCAGCAGCCATACTCCCGGGACAGGGATCGAGCAGTACTTC,CASSHTPGTGIEQYF
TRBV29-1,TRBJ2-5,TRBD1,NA,TGCAGCGTCCTGACAGGGATGCAGACCCAGTACTTC,CSVLTGMQTQYF
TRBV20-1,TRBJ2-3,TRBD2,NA,TGCAGTGCTAAGGGACTAGCGGGAGATACGCAGTATTTT,CSAKGLAGDTQYF
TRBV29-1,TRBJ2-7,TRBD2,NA,TGCAGCGTGGACGGGGTACGGACTAGCGGGGGAGACTACGAGCAGTACTTC,CSVDGVRTSGGDYEQYF
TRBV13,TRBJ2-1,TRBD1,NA,TGTGCCAGCAGCTTAGAAGGGACAGGTGGGCGGCAGGGGCAGGACAATGAGCAGTTCTTC,CASSLEGTGGRQGQDNEQFF
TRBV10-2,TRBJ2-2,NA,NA,TGCGCCAGCAGTGATGGCGCAGGGCTGAACACCGGGGAGCTGTTTTTT,CASSDGAGLNTGELFF
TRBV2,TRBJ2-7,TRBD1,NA,TGTGCCAGCAGAGTCACCGGGACAGGGTCCTACGAGCAGTACTTC,CASRVTGTGSYEQYF
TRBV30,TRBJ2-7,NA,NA,TGTGCCTGGGCCCAGGGGAACTACGAGCAGTACTTC,CAWAQGNYEQYF
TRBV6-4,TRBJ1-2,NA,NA,TGTGCCAGCAGCCCCCGGGTCCCCCCGACCTATGGCTACACCTTC,CASSPRVPPTYGYTF
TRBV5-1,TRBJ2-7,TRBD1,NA,TGCGCCAGCAGCAAGACCGGGACAGGGTTATCCTACGAGCAGTACTTC,CASSKTGTGLSYEQYF
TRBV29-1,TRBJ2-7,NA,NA,TGCAGCGTACCGGGACCCTACGAGCAGTACTTC,CSVPGPYEQYF
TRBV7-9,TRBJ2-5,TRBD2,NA,TGTGCCAGCAGCTCCCCCCCCTGGCGGGAGCAGTACCAAGAGACCCAGTACTTC,CASSSPPWREQYQETQYF
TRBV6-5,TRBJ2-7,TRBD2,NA,TGTGCCAGCAGTTACGGACTAGTCTCCATGAACGAGCAGTACTTC,CASSYGLVSMNEQYF
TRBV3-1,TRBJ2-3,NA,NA,TGTGCCAGCAGCCAAGTAACCTACACAGATACGCAGTATTTT,CASSQVTYTDTQYF
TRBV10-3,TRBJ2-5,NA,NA,TGTGCCATCAGTGAGTCGGCAGGGTATGGAGAGACCCAGTACTTC,CAISESAGYGETQYF
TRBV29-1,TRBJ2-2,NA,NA,TGCAGCGTTGAAGTAGGCACCGGGGAGCTGTTTTTT,CSVEVGTGELFF
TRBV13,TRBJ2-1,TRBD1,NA,TGTGCCAGCAGCTTCCGGGACAGGAACAATGAGCAGTTCTTC,CASSFRDRNNEQFF
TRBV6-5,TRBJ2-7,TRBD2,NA,TGTGCCAGCAGTTACAAAGGCGGGAGGGCCGACGAGCAGTACTTC,CASSYKGGRADEQYF
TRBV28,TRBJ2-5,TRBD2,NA,TGTGCCAGCAGTCCATCTTGGGAGGGAGGGGAGACCCAGTACTTC,CASSPSWEGGETQYF
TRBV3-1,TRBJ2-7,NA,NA,TGTGCCAGCAGCCAAGCTGGAACTCCCTTCTCCTACGAGCAGTACTTC,CASSQAGTPFSYEQYF
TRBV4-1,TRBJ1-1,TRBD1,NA,TGCGCCAGCAGCCAAGGGACAGGGACCACTGAAGCTTTCTTT,CASSQGTGTTEAFF
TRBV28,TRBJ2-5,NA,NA,TGTGCCAGCAGTTTCTTTGACCCAAAGGGGGCCCAGTACTTC,CASSFFDPKGAQYF
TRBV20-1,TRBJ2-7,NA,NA,TGCAGTGCTAGTGAGGTCAGGGGATACGAGCAGTACTTC,CSASEVRGYEQYF
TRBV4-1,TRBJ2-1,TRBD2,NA,TGCGCCAGCAGCCCCCAGGCGAGCGGGAGTCACAATGAGCAGTTCTTC,CASSPQASGSHNEQFF
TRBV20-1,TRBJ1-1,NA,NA,TGCAGTGCTAGAGTACGGAGTAAAACTGAAGCTTTCTTT,CSARVRSKTEAFF
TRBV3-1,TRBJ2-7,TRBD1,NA,TGTGCCAGCAGCTTCTTGGGACAGACGTACGAGCAGTACTTC,CASSFLGQTYEQYF
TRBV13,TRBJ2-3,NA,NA,TGTGCCAGCAGCTTAGGAACAGGGAGCACAGATACGCAGTATTTT,CASSLGTGSTDTQYF
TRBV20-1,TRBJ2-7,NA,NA,TGCAGTGCTAGGGGGCGGAATCTAGATTACGAGCAGTACTTC,CSARGRNLDYEQYF
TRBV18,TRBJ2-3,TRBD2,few,TGTGCCAGCTCACCCCCAACTAGCGGGAGGGCCCCAGATACGCAGTATTTT,CASSPPTSGRAPDTQYF
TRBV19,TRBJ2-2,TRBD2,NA,TGTGCCAGTAGCTTAGCGGGTGCGACCACCGGGGAGCTGTTTTTT,CASSLAGATTGELFF
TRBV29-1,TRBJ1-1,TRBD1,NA,TGCAGCGTTGAAGGGCAGGGGGACACTGAAGCTTTCTTT,CSVEGQGDTEAFF
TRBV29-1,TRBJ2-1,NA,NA,TGCAGCGTTGAAATGACAGGATACTACAATGAGCAGTTCTTC,CSVEMTGYYNEQFF
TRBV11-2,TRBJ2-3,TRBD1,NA,TGTGCCAGCAGAGGCCCCGGGACAGGGGGCTCAGATACGCAGTATTTT,CASRGPGTGGSDTQYF
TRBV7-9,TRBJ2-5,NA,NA,TGTGCCAGCAGCTTAACCGGGGGCAAGCGAGAGACCCAGTACTTC,CASSLTGGKRETQYF
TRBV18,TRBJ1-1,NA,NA,TGTGCCAGCTCACCAAATGAAGGGGGCACTGAAGCTTTCTTT,CASSPNEGGTEAFF
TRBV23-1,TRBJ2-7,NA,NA,TGCGCCAGCAAGGGAGGGGGCAGGACCATCCAGAACGAGCAGTACTTC,CASKGGGRTIQNEQYF
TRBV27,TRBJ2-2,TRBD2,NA,TGTGCCAGCGTTGGGACTAGCGGGAGTTCCGCGAACACCGGGGAGCTGTTTTTT,CASVGTSGSSANTGELFF
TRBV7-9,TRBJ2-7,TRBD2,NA,TGTGCCAGCAGCAGATCTAGCGGACGCTACGAGCAGTACTTC,CASSRSSGRYEQYF